This TCR beta chain originates from a study of T cells after yellow fever vaccination (dated by TCRdb to 2018 to 2020). Notes on the research overall: Libraries from fractions with low cell numbers were prepared with the SMART-Seq v4 Ultra Low Input RNA kit. To follow T-cell clones before and after both primary and booster YFV17D yellow fever vaccination, bulk TCR alpha and beta repertoires underwent longitudinal sequencing. The cohort comprised two healthy male donors, one aged 18 to 30 and one aged 30 to 40 years. Blood samples were taken at several timepoints before and after primary and secondary immunization, and bulk PBMC replicates and cell subsets were isolated. Overall results and qualifications from the work: A small fraction of clonotypes appeared in both the CD4 and CD8 compartments, likely as a result of convergent recombination. Computational filtering was needed because FACS-sorted repertoires could contain abundant contaminating clonotypes from the bulk population. Most clones expanded after primary vaccination (96% of CD4 and around nine tenths of CD8) were re-detected after the booster, suggesting that broad memory maintenance occurred. The secondary T-cell response was found to be weaker but faster than the primary response, with a peak reached on day 5 rather than on day 15. Only a couple of donors were included in the study, so the extent to which the findings can be generalized is limited.

Synthesis of TCR cDNA relied on 5'RACE template switching, a step that introduced a universal primer site along with unique molecular identifiers. cDNA synthesis was primed from both the TCR alpha and TCR beta constant segments. Library amplification involved two PCR steps, and the second step added sample barcodes and sequencing adapters. Libraries were sequenced on Illumina HiSeq 2500 (2x100 bp) or NovaSeq (2x150 bp). In the original analysis: Demultiplexing of reads and collapsing into UMI consensus sequences were performed with MIGEC, and V(D)J alignment was carried out with MiXCR. Vaccine-responding clonotypes were defined with edgeR using replicate PBMC samples, requiring FDR below 0.01 and a log2 fold change above 5 up to day 15. Bulk clonotypes were assigned CD4 or CD8 identity according to which sequenced CD4 or CD8 repertoire held them at higher abundance. TCRdb itself trimmed the public reads at Q25 with fastp, ran MiXCR and retained productive beta chains. Rows with a matching CDR3 protein are joined into one entry that keeps the most common DNA and genes. The V and J calls were determined by TCRdb, not by the authors. For this sample the table gives 600,000 to 750,000 distinct CDR3 sequences, of which 10% to 15% were detected only once. Together, the top ten hold about 15% of the sample.

The meaning of the sample's treatment or condition label: live attenuated yellow fever vaccine strain. At each blood-draw timepoint, two biological replicates of bulk PBMCs were collected. PBMCs were isolated from peripheral blood using a standard Ficoll-Paque protocol. TriZol was used to extract RNA from bulk PBMCs, from CD4 and CD8 fractions, and from dextramer-positive and dextramer-negative fractions. Note on this clonotype: It lacks a known antigen. Base-call qualities are not available, and no considerably larger clone is one nucleotide away.

Between the V and J ends, shortened by 6 bases and 4 bases respectively, the junction contains 16 bases. From the cysteine up to the phenylalanine, the CDR3 has a length of 15 residues. Of all the DNA, just the CDR3 is kept, 45 bases in frame from base 1. CDR1 is given as MGHDK and CDR2 as SYGVNS, both from the germline V gene. The receptor comes from a man aged 25 to 40 who received the YFV17D yellow fever vaccine. The chain is made from TRBV25-1 and TRBJ2-1, with TRBD1 perhaps the D gene, on 5 matching bases. This specimen consisted of PBMCs, obtained on the day of the yellow fever booster vaccination. In nucleotide form, the sequence is TGTGCCAGCAGAAACACAGGATACCTATACAATGAGCAGTTCTTC. This codes for CASRNTGYLYNEQFF.